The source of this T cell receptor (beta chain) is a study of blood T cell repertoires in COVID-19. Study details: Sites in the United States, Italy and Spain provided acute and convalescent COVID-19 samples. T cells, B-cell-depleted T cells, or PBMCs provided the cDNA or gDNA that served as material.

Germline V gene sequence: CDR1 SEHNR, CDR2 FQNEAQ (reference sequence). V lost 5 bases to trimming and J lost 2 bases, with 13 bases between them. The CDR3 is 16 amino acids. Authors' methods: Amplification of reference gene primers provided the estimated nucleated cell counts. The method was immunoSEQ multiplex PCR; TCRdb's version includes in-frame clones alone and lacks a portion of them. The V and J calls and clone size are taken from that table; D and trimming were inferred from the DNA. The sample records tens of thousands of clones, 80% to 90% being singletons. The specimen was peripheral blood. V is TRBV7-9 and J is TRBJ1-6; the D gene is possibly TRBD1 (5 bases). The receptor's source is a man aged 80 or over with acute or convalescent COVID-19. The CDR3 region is CASSPGRVAYNSPLHF. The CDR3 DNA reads TGTGCCAGCAGCCCAGGGAGGGTTGCCTATAATTCACCCCTCCACTTT.